This T cell receptor (beta chain) was sequenced during a study of control samples from healthy donors and cancer patients. Germline lookup yields CDR1 SGHNT and CDR2 YYREEE (reference sequence). The CDR3 spans 15 residues. The V and J ends lost 3 bases and 3 bases, in that order; junction bases with no gene match: 7. TCRdb's copy holds only in-frame clones and misses some; the assay was immunoSEQ multiplex PCR. The sample consists of over 200,000 clones, around 79% of them appearing once. The sample consisted of PBMCs. The receptor was derived from a woman aged 55 to 70 with lung cancer. The chain combines TRBV5-4 with TRBJ1-1; 8 bases match TRBD1. DNA for the CDR3: TGTGCCAGCAGCTCGCCGGGACAGGAATACACTGAAGCTTTCTTT. This gives the protein CASSSPGQEYTEAFF.